The 31 T cell receptor beta chains below all came from one sample that was sequenced in a study of blood T cells in healthy people across ages. It was with a sample-barcoded 5' primer and a J-beta primer mix that a second PCR of about 7 to 12 cycles was run. MiXCR, run by TCRdb on the 5' RACE reads, gives a single entry per CDR3 protein. The sample shows roughly 800,000 distinct CDR3 sequences, under 40% of them seen only once. The sample consisted of blood. The receptor set was obtained from a young man in good health.

The rearrangement joins TRBV7-7 to TRBJ2-5; the D gene could be TRBD1 or TRBD2 (6 bases each). With 6 bases removed from V and 5 bases from J, the gap between germline ends came to 22 bases. The germline V gene has CDR1 SSHAT and CDR2 FNYEAQ (reference sequence). The CDR3 runs to 16 residues. CDR3 DNA: TGTGCCAGCAGTCTAACAGGGATTCGGGACTTGGAGACCCAGTACTTC. It specifies CASSLTGIRDLETQYF.

This clonotype has only a few counts. The chain uses TRBV5-5 and TRBJ1-1, with no clear D. CDR1 SGHKS and CDR2 YYEKEE come from the germline V gene (reference sequence). The V gene lost 6 bases and the J gene lost 5 bases, with 14 bases spanning the gap. CDR3 length equals 13 residues. The CDR3 region is CASTLSYQTEAFF. The CDR3 DNA sequence: TGTGCCAGCACCTTATCTTATCAGACTGAAGCTTTCTTT.

About this clonotype itself: An end of the junction differs from the germline gene, which may be a read error. This chain joins TRBV20-1 and TRBJ2-4; no reliable D call. The J call may be mistaken, given a closer DNA end match to TRBJ2-5. The CDR3 runs to 14 residues. CDR1 DFQATT and CDR2 SNEGSKA come from the germline V gene (reference sequence). The CDR3 bases are TGCAATGCTAGAGAGGTGGGCGACGTGGAGACCCAGTACTTC. This translates into CNAREVGDVETQYF.

This clonotype was seen a handful of times. The V and J genes are TRBV20-1 and TRBJ1-5, with TRBD1 identical over 9 bases. With 8 bases clipped from V and 2 bases from J, the junction kept 10 bases outside the gene matches. Germline V gives CDR1 DFQATT, CDR2 SNEGSKA (reference sequence). The CDR3 is 15 residues long. The CDR3 is CSSGTGFLGNQPQHF. In nucleotides, the CDR3 is TGCAGTTCCGGGACAGGGTTTTTGGGCAATCAGCCCCAGCATTTT.

The chain links TRBV30 to TRBJ1-2; D is unresolved. V lost 5 bases and J lost 6, with 13 bases in between. Looked up from germline, CDR1 is GTSNPN and CDR2 is SVGIG (reference sequence). There are 12 residues in the CDR3. CDR3 region: CAWEKKRDGYTF. The CDR3 DNA follows: TGTGCCTGGGAAAAAAAAAGGGATGGCTACACCTTC.

The gene calls are TRBV5-1 and TRBJ2-5; 7 bases line up with TRBD1. Germline-derived CDR1 and CDR2 are SGHRS and YFSETQ. Trimming cost V 0 bases and J 11 bases; bases outside gene matches: 22. The CDR3 runs 18 residues. CDR3 loop: CASSLGDREGGSYNEQYF. The CDR3 region has the DNA TGCGCCAGCAGCTTGGGAGACAGGGAAGGGGGATCCTACAATGAGCAGTACTTC.

The chain has TRBV20-1 and TRBJ2-4, with D tentatively TRBD2 (6 bases). This CDR3 contains 17 residues. Trimming removed 6 bases from V and 2 bases from J, with 23 bases in between. CDR1 and CDR2 (germline): DFQATT, SNEGSKA (reference sequence). Here the CDR3 DNA reads TGCAGTGCAAAGGTTGCCCCGGGAGACTTAACCAAAAACATTCAGTACTTC. Translating it yields CSAKVAPGDLTKNIQYF.

As concerns this clonotype: A read error is possible here, since a much larger clone lies one base away. The chain couples TRBV12-3 or TRBV12-4 to TRBJ2-3; 8 bases are shared with TRBD2. This CDR3 contains 16 residues. V was pared by 7 bases and J by 3 bases, with 12 bases of the junction left unmatched. The CDR3 region has the DNA TGTGCCAGCACCCCGGGGGGGCTTCCTAGAACAGATACGCAGTATTTT. It yields the protein CASTPGGLPRTDTQYF.

This clonotype has just a few counts. This chain uses TRBV2 with TRBJ2-4, with TRBD2 as a possible D gene (5 bases). V was trimmed by 6 bases and J by 0 bases, leaving 6 bases between them. The CDR3 spans 13 residues. Germline V lookup: CDR1 SNHLY, CDR2 FYNNEI. This chain's CDR3 is CASSEGAKNIQYF. As DNA, the CDR3 is TGTGCCAGCAGCGAGGGAGCCAAAAACATTCAGTACTTC.

This clonotype was detected only once. A read error is possible here, since a much larger clone lies one base away. This sequence joins TRBV12-3 or TRBV12-4 and TRBJ1-5, with D hard to call. CDR3 size: 13 residues. This chain's CDR3 is CAGSLSLNQPQHF. The CDR3 DNA sequence: TGTGCCGGCAGTTTATCCCTTAATCAGCCCCAGCATTTT.

The chain couples TRBV4-1 to TRBJ1-5, with 7 bases that match TRBD1. V lost 8 bases to trimming and J lost 5 bases; unmatched junction nucleotides: 12. Germline CDR1 MGHRA, CDR2 YSYEKL. This CDR3 comprises 15 residues. The CDR3 region is CASGRQGLSDQPQHF. The CDR3, as DNA: TGCGCCAGCGGCCGACAGGGACTCAGCGATCAGCCCCAGCATTTT.

CDR3 region: CASSPSGGASYNEQYF. CDR3 DNA sequence: TGTGCCAGCAGTCCGAGCGGGGGGGCCTCCTACAATGAGCAGTACTTC. The chain employs TRBV27 and TRBJ2-1, with 10 bases identical to TRBD2. The DNA matches TRBJ2-7 better at its end, which makes the J call doubtful. Germline assignment: CDR1 MNHEY and CDR2 SMNVEV (reference sequence). The CDR3 spans 16 residues.

V and J are TRBV12-3 or TRBV12-4 and TRBJ2-5, with 8 nucleotides matching TRBD2. The CDR3 contains 16 residues. V was pared by 2 bases and J by 11 bases, with 16 bases of the junction left unmatched. CDR3 amino acids: CASSLSSGDRYNEQYF. The CDR3 nucleotides read TGTGCCAGCAGTTTAAGTAGCGGGGACCGATACAATGAGCAGTACTTC.

This chain joins TRBV29-1 and TRBJ2-1; a possible D gene is TRBD2 (5 bases). CDR1 and CDR2 from the germline V gene are SQVTM and ANQGSEA. This CDR3 is built from 15 residues. Trimming took 1 base from V and 0 from J, leaving 10 bases between them. DNA of the CDR3: TGCAGCGTTGAAGGGCGGGCTAGCTCCTACAATGAGCAGTTCTTC. Protein product: CSVEGRASSYNEQFF.

A remark on this clonotype: A read error may account for a junction end that differs from germline. The chain links TRBV7-9 to TRBJ2-5; perhaps TRBD2 as D (5 bases). The CDR3 loop spans 14 amino acids. Germline V gene data show CDR1 as SEHNR and CDR2 as FQNEAQ (reference sequence). CDR3 sequence: CASSVALGEETQYF. The CDR3 DNA follows: TGTGCCAGCAGCGTAGCGCTCGGGGAAGAGACCCAGTACTTC.

This clonotype has only a few counts. The chain combines TRBV4-3 with TRBJ1-2; D is unresolved. CDR1 and CDR2 (germline): LGHNA, YSLEER. The CDR3 contains 14 residues. V was trimmed by 11 bases and J by 2 bases, leaving 18 bases between them. CDR3 DNA: TGCGCCCCTCCACCCCGGACGGTGAACTATGGCTACACCTTC. Translated: CAPPPRTVNYGYTF.

In its sample, this clonotype was seen once. The V gene is TRBV4-3, the J gene TRBJ1-1, with TRBD1 as a possible D gene (5 bases). The length of the CDR3 is 16 residues. Per the germline V gene, CDR1 is LGHNA and CDR2 is YSLEER. Trimming removed 0 bases at V and 0 bases at J, with 11 bases between. As DNA, the CDR3 is TGCGCCAGCAGCCAAGATACGGAGGGGATGAACACTGAAGCTTTCTTT. Translation: CASSQDTEGMNTEAFF.

This rearrangement joins TRBV6-2 or TRBV6-3 to TRBJ2-1; 7 positions agree with TRBD2. Unmatched junction bases numbered 12, after V lost 4 bases and J lost 6 bases. Germline CDR1 reads MNHEY; CDR2 reads SVGEGT. The CDR3 spans 16 residues. The CDR3 loop is CASSSKAGSLSNEQFF. The CDR3 region has the DNA TGTGCCAGCAGTTCAAAAGCGGGGTCGTTGAGCAATGAGCAGTTCTTC.

This clonotype turned up a few times. The V and J genes are TRBV7-2 and TRBJ1-2, with a weak D call TRBD1 (6 bases). Trimming shortened V by 1 base and J by 5 bases, and 11 bases separated the two germline ends. Germline V gives CDR1 SGHTA, CDR2 FQGNSA. The CDR3 has 14 residues. The CDR3 region has the DNA TGTGCCAGCAGCTTAGACCGGGACACATATGGCTACACCTTC. Protein: CASSLDRDTYGYTF.

The chain links TRBV3-1 to TRBJ2-5; possibly TRBD2 for D (5 bases). The DNA end favors TRBJ2-7, so the J call may be wrong. Germline-derived CDR1 and CDR2 are LGHDT and YNNKEL (reference sequence). The CDR3 runs 14 residues. The CDR3 protein is CASSPSDGTYEQYF. CDR3 DNA: TGTGCCAGCAGCCCCTCGGACGGGACCTACGAGCAGTACTTC.

The genes are TRBV4-3 and TRBJ2-1; D might be TRBD1 or TRBD2, each matching 5 bases. Matching the DNA end better, TRBJ2-7 makes the J call doubtful. The CDR3 loop spans 16 amino acids. Per the germline V gene, CDR1 is LGHNA and CDR2 is YSLEER. CDR3 amino acids: CASSQDGLGPYNEQYF. DNA for the CDR3: TGCGCCAGCAGCCAAGACGGTCTGGGACCCTACAATGAGCAGTACTTC.

This clonotype appeared a few times. The genes are TRBV24-1 and TRBJ2-1; a possible D gene is TRBD1 (5 bases). The CDR3 loop spans 17 amino acids. CDR1 is KGHDR and CDR2 is SFDVKD in the germline V gene. V was trimmed by 5 bases and J by 7 bases, leaving 23 bases between them. DNA of the CDR3: TGTGCCACCAGTGCGCCCCCCGGGCAGGGATTTACTAATGAGCAGTTCTTC. Its protein is CATSAPPGQGFTNEQFF.

V gene TRBV24-1 combines with J gene TRBJ2-4; 10 nucleotides line up with TRBD1. V trimming: 2 bases; J trimming: 8 bases; junction bases outside the gene matches: 5. This CDR3 has 15 amino acids. Germline values: CDR1 KGHDR, CDR2 SFDVKD. Here the CDR3 DNA reads TGTGCCACCAGTGATTCGGGACAGGGGAGAGACATTCAGTACTTC. Translation: CATSDSGQGRDIQYF.

This chain joins TRBV4-2 and TRBJ2-5; 8 nucleotides match TRBD1. The CDR3 loop spans 16 amino acids. V shed 1 base and J 5 bases; nucleotides not matched to a gene: 9. Germline CDR1 is LGHNA and CDR2 is YNFKEQ. In DNA, the CDR3 is TGTGCCAGCAGCCAAGCCCGGACAGGGACGGTTGAGACCCAGTACTTC. Translating gives CASSQARTGTVETQYF.

V is TRBV11-2 and J is TRBJ2-2, with D possibly being TRBD1 (6 bases). This CDR3 has 13 residues. CDR1 and CDR2 from the germline V gene are SGHAT and FQNNGV. V was clipped by 0 bases and J by 11 bases, with 10 bases between them. Here the CDR3 DNA reads TGTGCCAGCAGCTTAGACCCGGACAGTGAGCTGTTTTTT. Translated: CASSLDPDSELFF.

This clonotype has at least ten counts. J is TRBJ2-7 and V is TRBV12-3 or TRBV12-4; 8 bases fit TRBD1. CDR3 length: 14 amino acids. With V trimmed by 4 bases and J by 6 bases, 8 bases remained unmatched. CDR3 sequence (DNA): TGTGCCAGCAGTTCCCCCACAGGGGGGCGCGAGCAGTACTTC. Protein: CASSSPTGGREQYF.

This clonotype was seen a few times. The gene calls are TRBV5-1 and TRBJ2-2; a weak D match, TRBD1 (5 bases). Trimming removed 5 bases from V and 5 bases from J, with 16 bases in between. Per the germline V gene, CDR1 is SGHRS and CDR2 is YFSETQ. This CDR3 region has 15 residues. The CDR3 DNA reads TGCGCCAGCAGTTCTGAACAGGCGACGACCGGGGAGCTGTTTTTT. This codes for CASSSEQATTGELFF.

The chain uses TRBV20-1 and TRBJ2-5; possibly TRBD2 for D (6 bases). The germline V and J ends were trimmed by 5 bases and 3 bases, with 16 bases remaining between them. CDR1 and CDR2 from the germline V gene are DFQATT and SNEGSKA (reference sequence). CDR3 length: 14 amino acids. The DNA of the CDR3 is TGCAGTGCTCCGCTCGCGGGACTTAAAGAGACCCAGTACTTC. This encodes CSAPLAGLKETQYF.

V gene TRBV6-6 combines with J gene TRBJ1-5; no firm D call. Germline assignment: CDR1 MNHNY and CDR2 SVGAGI (reference sequence). V lost 2 bases, J lost 2 bases, and 4 bases lay in between. The CDR3 has 13 amino acids. CDR3 in amino acids: CASSYQGNQPQHF. Here the CDR3 DNA reads TGTGCCAGCAGTTACCAGGGCAATCAGCCCCAGCATTTT.

For this clonotype: A single base separates this from a much larger clone, so it may be a read error. The chain couples TRBV6-5 to TRBJ2-3, with 8 bases lining up with TRBD1. CDR3 length: 21 residues. Germline trimming cut 2 bases from V and 6 bases from J; bases unmatched to any gene: 25. CDR1 is MNHEY, CDR2 SVGAGI, per germline. Written as DNA, the CDR3 is TGTGCCAGCAGTTACACAAGAGGACAGGGCCGTTCCGTCTCTTCCTCGGATACGCAGTATTTT. It translates to CASSYTRGQGRSVSSSDTQYF.

This chain uses TRBV7-6 with TRBJ2-4; TRBD1 matches 8 bases. Gene TRBJ2-7 matches the end of the DNA better, so the J call may be wrong. In germline, CDR1 is SGHVS, CDR2 FNYEAQ. This CDR3 has 15 amino acids. CDR3 region: CASSLARGTGGEQYF. In DNA, the CDR3 is TGTGCCAGCAGCTTAGCGCGAGGAACAGGGGGCGAGCAGTACTTC.